The rows below give T cell receptor beta chains drawn from one sample of a study of T-cell reconstitution after alpha-beta-depleted transplantation in children. A single record per CDR3 protein comes from TCRdb applying MiXCR to the PCR reads. The sample has 200,000 to 300,000 distinct CDR3 sequences; roughly a quarter are singletons. The starting material was PBMCs, obtained before TCRalphabeta/CD19-depleted stem cell transplant. These receptors all stem from a girl aged 2 to 10 with Fanconi anemia, due to receive a stem cell transplant. Both conserved end residues are part of each CDR3. The D gene is left open where the match is weak. Clone size is given for some rows only: seen once, a few or many times, or a class if the clone is expanded.

clone_size: NA
v_call: TRBV12-3/TRBV12-4
j_call: TRBJ2-7
d_call: NA
cdr3_nt: TGTGCCAGCAGTAACGGACCGAGTGGGGTTCTCTACGAGCAGTACTTC
cdr3_aa: CASSNGPSGVLYEQYF

clone_size: many
v_call: TRBV20-1
j_call: TRBJ2-7
d_call: NA
cdr3_nt: TGCAGTGCTCAAAGGGGCATAAGCTCCTACGAGCAGTACTTC
cdr3_aa: CSAQRGISSYEQYF

clone_size: few
v_call: TRBV29-1
j_call: TRBJ2-7
d_call: TRBD2
cdr3_nt: TGCAGCGTCCTCGCTGGAAACTTCGGGACTAGCGCTCCTATAAACCCTTACGAGCAGTACTTC
cdr3_aa: CSVLAGNFGTSAPINPYEQYF

clone_size: NA
v_call: TRBV10-3
j_call: TRBJ2-5
d_call: TRBD2
cdr3_nt: TGTGCCATCAGGTCCGGACTAGCGGGGATGGAGACCCAGTACTTC
cdr3_aa: CAIRSGLAGMETQYF

clone_size: NA
v_call: TRBV2
j_call: TRBJ2-1
d_call: NA
cdr3_nt: TGTGCCAGCAGTGATGAGAGTTCTCCCTACAATGAGCAGTTCTTC
cdr3_aa: CASSDESSPYNEQFF

clone_size: many
v_call: TRBV7-2
j_call: TRBJ2-7
d_call: NA
cdr3_nt: TGTGCCAGCAGCTTAGTTGAGGGCTACGAGCAGTACTTC
cdr3_aa: CASSLVEGYEQYF

clone_size: NA
v_call: TRBV28
j_call: TRBJ2-7
d_call: NA
cdr3_nt: TGTGCCAGCAGCAGGGCCAGCCCCCCCTACGAGCAGTACTTC
cdr3_aa: CASSRASPPYEQYF

clone_size: many
v_call: TRBV15
j_call: TRBJ1-1
d_call: NA
cdr3_nt: TGTGCCACCAGCAGAGATCGTATCACTGAAGCTTTCTTT
cdr3_aa: CATSRDRITEAFF

clone_size: many
v_call: TRBV20-1
j_call: TRBJ1-5
d_call: NA
cdr3_nt: TGCAGTGCTAGAGAGGACCTCAATCAGCCCCAGCATTTT
cdr3_aa: CSAREDLNQPQHF

clone_size: NA
v_call: TRBV12-3/TRBV12-4
j_call: TRBJ2-3
d_call: TRBD2
cdr3_nt: TGTGCCAGCAGTGGCGGGAGGGCCATAGATACGCAGTATTTT
cdr3_aa: CASSGGRAIDTQYF

clone_size: few
v_call: TRBV7-3
j_call: TRBJ2-2
d_call: NA
cdr3_nt: TGTGCCAGCAGCTTAGATTCGGTTGTTAACACCGGGGAGCTGTTTTTT
cdr3_aa: CASSLDSVVNTGELFF

clone_size: once
v_call: TRBV6-1
j_call: TRBJ2-1
d_call: NA
cdr3_nt: TGTGCCAGCAGTGAAATACATTTCTACAATGAGCAGTTCTTC
cdr3_aa: CASSEIHFYNEQFF

clone_size: many
v_call: TRBV27
j_call: TRBJ2-1
d_call: NA
cdr3_nt: TGTGCCACCACCACTGGAGAGGGCAATGAGCAGTTCTTC
cdr3_aa: CATTTGEGNEQFF

clone_size: NA
v_call: TRBV12-3/TRBV12-4
j_call: TRBJ2-3
d_call: TRBD2
cdr3_nt: TGTGCCAGCAGTTGGTCCCGACTAGCGACAGATACGCAGTATTTT
cdr3_aa: CASSWSRLATDTQYF

clone_size: many
v_call: TRBV12-3/TRBV12-4
j_call: TRBJ1-1
d_call: NA
cdr3_nt: TGTGCCAGCAGCCTCAACTCGGACCCCGGGAGAGCTTTCTTT
cdr3_aa: CASSLNSDPGRAFF

clone_size: NA
v_call: TRBV20-1
j_call: TRBJ2-1
d_call: NA
cdr3_nt: TGCAGTGCTGGGCGGGGTTTCAGCTACAATGAGCAGTTCTTC
cdr3_aa: CSAGRGFSYNEQFF

clone_size: NA
v_call: TRBV20-1
j_call: TRBJ2-4
d_call: TRBD1
cdr3_nt: TGCAGTGCTCCCCGGGGACAGGGGGCAGTAGCCAAAAACATTCAGTACTTC
cdr3_aa: CSAPRGQGAVAKNIQYF

clone_size: few
v_call: TRBV6-5
j_call: TRBJ2-2
d_call: TRBD1
cdr3_nt: TGTGCCAGCAGTTACTCGATAAGGGGGCCCGGGGAGCTGTTTTTT
cdr3_aa: CASSYSIRGPGELFF

clone_size: NA
v_call: TRBV20-1
j_call: TRBJ1-2
d_call: NA
cdr3_nt: TGCAGTGCTAGGTCGGAGGGCTATGGCTACACCTTC
cdr3_aa: CSARSEGYGYTF

clone_size: NA
v_call: TRBV25-1
j_call: TRBJ2-3
d_call: NA
cdr3_nt: TGTGCCAGCAGTGATTTGGGGTCCAGGGAGGTTGGAGATACGCAGTATTTT
cdr3_aa: CASSDLGSREVGDTQYF

clone_size: NA
v_call: TRBV20-1
j_call: TRBJ2-7
d_call: NA
cdr3_nt: TGCAGTGCTAGTCTTGGGCATTCCTACGAGCAGTACTTC
cdr3_aa: CSASLGHSYEQYF

clone_size: NA
v_call: TRBV23-1
j_call: TRBJ2-3
d_call: NA
cdr3_nt: TGCGCCAGCAGCCCAATGGGACTCCCGGGGACAGATACGCAGTATTTT
cdr3_aa: CASSPMGLPGTDTQYF

clone_size: NA
v_call: TRBV29-1
j_call: TRBJ2-7
d_call: NA
cdr3_nt: TGCAGCGTTGCGGGCGGCAACTACGAGCAGTACTTC
cdr3_aa: CSVAGGNYEQYF